The rows below give T cell receptor beta chains drawn from one sample of a study of control samples from healthy donors and cancer patients. Clones were sequenced by immunoSEQ multiplex PCR, and TCRdb holds only the in-frame ones, with some missing. The profile shows roughly 90,000 clones, 85% to 95% of them singletons. What was sequenced was blood. These receptors came from a woman under 40 in good health. Both conserved end residues are part of each CDR3. Each record gives: CDR3 protein, CDR3 DNA, V gene, clone size, D gene, J gene. D genes are given only for firm matches. Not every row has a clone size; where given, it reads once, few, many or a size class.

CDR3: CAISVRGPDNEQYF
DNA: TGTGCCATCAGCGTCCGGGGGCCCGATAACGAGCAGTACTTC
V: TRBV10-3
size: .
D: .
J: TRBJ2-7

CDR3: CASSLVDREEQFF
DNA: TGTGCCAGCAGCCTCGTGGACAGGGAAGAGCAGTTCTTC
V: TRBV11-2
size: once
D: TRBD1
J: TRBJ2-1

CDR3: CASSLAGGYTKAFF
DNA: TGCGCCAGCAGCTTGGCTGGGGGGTACACTAAAGCTTTCTTT
V: TRBV5-1
size: .
D: .
J: TRBJ1-1

CDR3: CASSWGAGCTF
DNA: TGTGCCAGTTCATGGGGGGCCGGTTGCACCTTC
V: TRBV21-1
size: .
D: .
J: TRBJ1-2

CDR3: CASSVVTENTEAFF
DNA: TGTGCCAGCAGCGTGGTGACAGAGAACACTGAAGCTTTCTTT
V: TRBV9
size: .
D: .
J: TRBJ1-1

CDR3: CASSYFATASYNEQFF
DNA: TGTGCCAGCAGTTACTTCGCGACAGCCTCCTACAATGAGCAGTTCTTC
V: TRBV6-5
size: .
D: .
J: TRBJ2-1

CDR3: CASSYKGGEKLFF
DNA: TGTGCCAGCAGCTATAAGGGAGGCGAAAAACTGTTTTTT
V: TRBV5-6
size: .
D: .
J: TRBJ1-4

CDR3: CASSARTVEAFF
DNA: TGTGCCAGCAGCGCCAGGACAGTTGAAGCTTTCTTT
V: TRBV6-2/TRBV6-3
size: few
D: .
J: TRBJ1-1

CDR3: CASSQQPGQTNTEAFF
DNA: TGTGCCAGCAGCCAGCAACCGGGACAAACTAACACTGAAGCTTTCTTT
V: TRBV7-3
size: .
D: .
J: TRBJ1-1

CDR3: CASSFARRYNEQFF
DNA: TGCGCCAGCAGCTTTGCCCGAAGATACAATGAGCAGTTCTTC
V: TRBV5-1
size: .
D: .
J: TRBJ2-1

CDR3: CAISDGTGVQYGYTF
DNA: TGTGCCATCAGTGATGGGACAGGGGTTCAGTATGGCTACACCTTC
V: TRBV10-3
size: .
D: TRBD1
J: TRBJ1-2

CDR3: CATSVGEKLFF
DNA: TGTGCCACCAGTGTGGGCGAAAAACTGTTTTTT
V: TRBV24-1
size: .
D: .
J: TRBJ1-4

CDR3: CASSSRILFSPLHF
DNA: TGTGCCAGCAGTTCCCGGATTCTATTTTCACCCCTCCACTTT
V: TRBV28
size: .
D: .
J: TRBJ1-6

CDR3: CASSLYSTDTQYF
DNA: TGTGCCAGCAGCTTATATAGCACAGATACGCAGTATTTT
V: TRBV7-9
size: .
D: .
J: TRBJ2-3

CDR3: CSGAGQGWGYTF
DNA: TGCAGCGGTGCGGGACAGGGCTGGGGCTACACCTTC
V: TRBV29-1
size: .
D: TRBD1
J: TRBJ1-2

CDR3: CASRRNTEAFF
DNA: TGTGCCAGCAGGAGGAACACTGAAGCTTTCTTT
V: TRBV2
size: once
D: .
J: TRBJ1-1

CDR3: CASSPGSREQFF
DNA: TGTGCCAGCTCACCGGGCAGTAGGGAGCAGTTCTTC
V: TRBV18
size: .
D: .
J: TRBJ2-1

CDR3: CASSTGQEPSYEQYF
DNA: TGTGCCAGTAGTACCGGACAGGAGCCCTCCTACGAGCAGTACTTC
V: TRBV19
size: .
D: TRBD1
J: TRBJ2-7

CDR3: CASSLSIRTGGYNEQFF
DNA: TGTGCCAGCAGTTTATCGATTCGAACAGGAGGGTACAATGAGCAGTTCTTC
V: TRBV27
size: .
D: .
J: TRBJ2-1

CDR3: CASSTGQLNTEAFF
DNA: TGTGCCAGCAGCACGGGACAGTTGAACACTGAAGCTTTCTTT
V: TRBV28
size: .
D: TRBD1
J: TRBJ1-1

CDR3: CASSQSIGTGNGYTF
DNA: TGCGCCAGCAGTCAATCGATAGGGACAGGGAATGGCTACACCTTC
V: TRBV23-1
size: .
D: TRBD1
J: TRBJ1-2

CDR3: CASSVDWAPKYEQYF
DNA: TGTGCCAGCAGCGTAGACTGGGCCCCCAAATACGAGCAGTACTTC
V: TRBV9
size: .
D: .
J: TRBJ2-7

CDR3: CASSLGSDTQYF
DNA: TGTGCCAGCAGTCTTGGGTCAGATACGCAGTATTTT
V: TRBV27
size: .
D: .
J: TRBJ2-3

CDR3: CASSGGLGWDPEQYF
DNA: TGTGCCAGCAGTGGGGGACTAGGATGGGATCCCGAGCAGTACTTC
V: TRBV28
size: .
D: TRBD2
J: TRBJ2-7

CDR3: CASSVGQNYGYTF
DNA: TGTGCCAGCAGTGTTGGGCAGAACTATGGCTACACCTTC
V: TRBV2
size: .
D: .
J: TRBJ1-2

CDR3: CASSLDTRGETQYF
DNA: TGTGCCAGCAGCTTGGATACCAGAGGAGAGACCCAGTACTTC
V: TRBV5-6
size: .
D: .
J: TRBJ2-5

CDR3: CASSQDDNSPLHF
DNA: TGTGCCAGCAGCCAAGATGATAATTCACCCCTCCACTTT
V: TRBV3-1/TRBV3-2
size: .
D: .
J: TRBJ1-6

CDR3: CASSATGGPGNTIYF
DNA: TGTGCCAGCAGCGCAACAGGGGGCCCAGGAAACACCATATATTTT
V: TRBV3-1/TRBV3-2
size: .
D: TRBD1
J: TRBJ1-3

CDR3: CASSPGGANYGYTF
DNA: TGTGCCAGCAGCCCCGGGGGGGCCAACTATGGCTACACCTTC
V: TRBV5-5
size: .
D: .
J: TRBJ1-2

CDR3: CASSQPGGAGEKLFF
DNA: TGCGCCAGCAGCCAACCGGGGGGGGCTGGAGAAAAACTGTTTTTT
V: TRBV4-1
size: .
D: .
J: TRBJ1-4

CDR3: CASSLVGQRDQPQHF
DNA: TGTGCCAGCAGCTTAGTCGGACAGCGAGATCAGCCCCAGCATTTT
V: TRBV7-8
size: .
D: .
J: TRBJ1-5

CDR3: CATSDGTRSYTF
DNA: TGTGCCACCAGTGATGGGACGAGGAGCTACACCTTC
V: TRBV24-1
size: .
D: .
J: TRBJ1-2

CDR3: CASSLAIAEAANTGELFF
DNA: TGTGCCAGCAGCTTGGCCATAGCGGAGGCAGCGAACACCGGGGAGCTGTTTTTT
V: TRBV5-6
size: .
D: .
J: TRBJ2-2

CDR3: CASSEDRVNTEAFF
DNA: TGTGCCAGCAGTGAAGACAGGGTGAACACTGAAGCTTTCTTT
V: TRBV6-1
size: .
D: .
J: TRBJ1-1

CDR3: CASSQDRATSPFYNEQFF
DNA: TGTGCCAGCAGCCAAGACAGGGCGACTAGTCCCTTTTACAATGAGCAGTTCTTC
V: TRBV4-2
size: .
D: .
J: TRBJ2-1

CDR3: CASSYTVKPTGELFF
DNA: TGTGCCAGCAGTTACACCGTTAAGCCCACCGGGGAGCTGTTTTTT
V: TRBV6-5
size: .
D: .
J: TRBJ2-2

CDR3: CASSETQGGSGYTF
DNA: TGTGCCAGCAGCGAAACACAGGGAGGAAGTGGCTACACCTTC
V: TRBV3-1/TRBV3-2
size: .
D: .
J: TRBJ1-2

CDR3: CATEWTSGSTETQYF
DNA: TGTGCCACCGAATGGACTAGCGGGAGTACGGAGACCCAGTACTTC
V: TRBV2
size: once
D: TRBD2
J: TRBJ2-5

CDR3: CASSISGRAGGYNEQFF
DNA: TGCGCCAGCAGCATTAGCGGGAGGGCGGGGGGTTATAATGAGCAGTTCTTC
V: TRBV5-1
size: .
D: TRBD2
J: TRBJ2-1

CDR3: CASSLVGLGSYEQYF
DNA: TGTGCCAGCAGCTTAGTAGGTCTAGGGTCCTACGAGCAGTACTTC
V: TRBV7-9
size: .
D: .
J: TRBJ2-7

CDR3: CASSPQFSPSSYNEQFF
DNA: TGTGCCAGCAGCCCCCAATTTAGTCCGAGCTCCTACAATGAGCAGTTCTTC
V: TRBV9
size: .
D: .
J: TRBJ2-1

CDR3: CASSLRAGAYGNTIYF
DNA: TGCGCCAGCAGCTTGCGGGCTGGGGCGTATGGAAACACCATATATTTT
V: TRBV5-1
size: .
D: .
J: TRBJ1-3

CDR3: CASSVDPPRRGGPHTQYF
DNA: TGTGCCAGCAGCGTAGATCCCCCCCGGAGGGGGGGTCCCCATACGCAGTATTTT
V: TRBV9
size: .
D: .
J: TRBJ2-3

CDR3: CASSLGQMNTEAFF
DNA: TGTGCCAGCAGCCTCGGACAGATGAACACTGAAGCTTTCTTT
V: TRBV13
size: .
D: .
J: TRBJ1-1

CDR3: CASSRGWGPNEQFF
DNA: TGTGCCAGCAGTCGGGGGTGGGGCCCAAATGAGCAGTTCTTC
V: TRBV28
size: once
D: .
J: TRBJ2-1

CDR3: CASSEGGRTEAFF
DNA: TGTGCCAGCAGTGAAGGGGGGAGGACTGAAGCTTTCTTT
V: TRBV6-1
size: .
D: .
J: TRBJ1-1

CDR3: CASSPLNGRIYGYTF
DNA: TGTGCCAGTAGTCCTCTGAACGGCAGGATCTATGGCTACACCTTC
V: TRBV19
size: .
D: .
J: TRBJ1-2

CDR3: CASRSLTWDSSNYGYTF
DNA: TGTGCCAGCAGATCACTAACCTGGGACAGCTCTAACTATGGCTACACCTTC
V: TRBV28
size: many
D: TRBD1
J: TRBJ1-2

CDR3: CASSYWVGNEQFF
DNA: TGTGCCAGCAGTTACTGGGTAGGCAATGAGCAGTTCTTC
V: TRBV6-6
size: .
D: .
J: TRBJ2-1

CDR3: CASSISPGRTDTQYF
DNA: TGTGCCAGCAGCATTAGTCCGGGGCGCACAGATACGCAGTATTTT
V: TRBV11-2
size: .
D: .
J: TRBJ2-3

CDR3: CASRGDIQKEKLFF
DNA: TGTGCCAGCAGAGGGGACATACAGAAAGAAAAACTGTTTTTT
V: TRBV28
size: .
D: .
J: TRBJ1-4

CDR3: CASSFSGKDDYTF
DNA: TGTGCCAGCAGCTTCTCCGGCAAGGATGACTACACCTTC
V: TRBV11-2
size: .
D: .
J: TRBJ1-2

CDR3: CASSSPGQIYYNQPQHF
DNA: TGTGCCAGCAGCTCTCCGGGACAGATCTACTACAATCAGCCCCAGCATTTT
V: TRBV28
size: .
D: TRBD1
J: TRBJ1-5

CDR3: CASHRTGMNTEAFF
DNA: TGTGCCAGCCACAGAACGGGGATGAACACTGAAGCTTTCTTT
V: TRBV5-4
size: .
D: .
J: TRBJ1-1

CDR3: CASSQDLGGRQPQHF
DNA: TGTGCCAGCAGCCAAGATTTGGGGGGGCGGCAGCCCCAGCATTTT
V: TRBV3-1/TRBV3-2
size: .
D: .
J: TRBJ1-5

CDR3: CASSWAGQGDDGYTF
DNA: TGCGCCAGCAGCTGGGCCGGACAGGGGGATGATGGCTACACCTTC
V: TRBV5-1
size: .
D: TRBD1
J: TRBJ1-2

CDR3: CASSAEAGGDYNEQFF
DNA: TGTGCCAGCAGTGCCGAAGCAGGGGGCGACTACAATGAGCAGTTCTTC
V: TRBV6-1
size: many
D: TRBD1
J: TRBJ2-1

CDR3: CASSPAYGSGNTIYF
DNA: TGTGCCAGCAGCCCCGCGTACGGCTCTGGAAACACCATATATTTT
V: TRBV11-2
size: .
D: .
J: TRBJ1-3